The sequence of this T cell receptor (delta chain) was determined in a study of Vδ1+ human thymocytes. Study outcomes and limitations: Unlike peripheral blood Vdelta1+ controls, thymic delta-chain sequences included 15% to 20% Vdelta2 and few Vdelta3. Thymic TRG and TRD repertoires appeared highly polyclonal, with Gaussian CDR3 length distributions.

This clone came up a few times. The antigen remains unidentified. The template was reverse-transcribed extracted RNA. CDR3 amplicons came from multiplex PCR with pooled V-gene forward and constant-region reverse primers. TCRdb re-called clones from the multiplex PCR reads via CATT. The repertoire holds 22,000 or so delta-chain clones, with approximately 8.8% as singletons. After removal of 2 bases from V and 7 bases from J, the junction contained 15 bases not matched to a gene. The CDR3 runs 18 residues. Germline V lookup: CDR1 TSWWSYY, CDR2 QGS. The chain employs TRDV1 and TRDJ1; 11 positions match TRDD3. The sequence was obtained from a child younger than two who had congenital heart surgery. Sequencing was done on a sample of Vdelta1+ gamma-delta thymocytes from the thymus. Stated subset: FACS-sorted CD3+ TCRalphabeta- TCRVdelta1+ TCRVdelta2- thymocytes. The CDR3 region has the DNA TGTGCTCTTGGGGAAAGGCCCTTTAACTGGGGGATAAAGGGTAAACTCATCTTT. Its translation: CALGERPFNWGIKGKLIF.